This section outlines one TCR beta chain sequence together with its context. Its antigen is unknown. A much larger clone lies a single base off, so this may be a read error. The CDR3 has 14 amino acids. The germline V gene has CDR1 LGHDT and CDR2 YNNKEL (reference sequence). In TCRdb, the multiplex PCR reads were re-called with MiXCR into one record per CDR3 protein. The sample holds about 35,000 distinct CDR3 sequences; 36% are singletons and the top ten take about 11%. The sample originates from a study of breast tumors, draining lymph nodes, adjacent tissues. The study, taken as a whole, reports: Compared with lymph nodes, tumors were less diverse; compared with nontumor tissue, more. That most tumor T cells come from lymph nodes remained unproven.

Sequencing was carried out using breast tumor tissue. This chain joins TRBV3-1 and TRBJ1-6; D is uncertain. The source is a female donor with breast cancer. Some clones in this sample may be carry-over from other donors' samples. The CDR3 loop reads CASSPPFADSPLPF. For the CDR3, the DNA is TGTGCCAGCAGCCCCCCATTCGCGGATTCACCCCTCCCCTTT.